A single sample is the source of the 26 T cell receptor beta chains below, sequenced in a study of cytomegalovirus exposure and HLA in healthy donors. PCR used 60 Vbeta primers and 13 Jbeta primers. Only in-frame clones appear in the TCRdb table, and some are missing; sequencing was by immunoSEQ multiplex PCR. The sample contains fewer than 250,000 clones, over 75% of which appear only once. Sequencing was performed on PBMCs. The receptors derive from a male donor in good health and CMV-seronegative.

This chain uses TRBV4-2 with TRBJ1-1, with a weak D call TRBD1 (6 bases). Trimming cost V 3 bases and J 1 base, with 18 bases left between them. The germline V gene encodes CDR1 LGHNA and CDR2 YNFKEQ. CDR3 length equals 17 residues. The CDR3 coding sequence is TGTGCCAGCAGCCAGGGCGCCCCCGGGACAAGGAACACTGAAGCTTTCTTT. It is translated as CASSQGAPGTRNTEAFF.

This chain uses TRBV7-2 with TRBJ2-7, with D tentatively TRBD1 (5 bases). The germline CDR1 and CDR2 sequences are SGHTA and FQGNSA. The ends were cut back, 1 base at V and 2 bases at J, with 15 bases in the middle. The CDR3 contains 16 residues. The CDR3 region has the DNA TGTGCCAGCAGCTTAGTTTCCCTAGACAGCACCTACGAGCAGTACTTC. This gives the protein CASSLVSLDSTYEQYF.

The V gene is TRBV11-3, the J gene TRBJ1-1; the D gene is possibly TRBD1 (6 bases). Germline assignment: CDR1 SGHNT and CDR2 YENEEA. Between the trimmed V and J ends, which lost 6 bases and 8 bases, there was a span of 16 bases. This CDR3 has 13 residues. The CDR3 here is CASSRGADKEAFF. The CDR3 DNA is TGTGCCAGCAGTCGGGGGGCGGACAAAGAAGCTTTCTTT.

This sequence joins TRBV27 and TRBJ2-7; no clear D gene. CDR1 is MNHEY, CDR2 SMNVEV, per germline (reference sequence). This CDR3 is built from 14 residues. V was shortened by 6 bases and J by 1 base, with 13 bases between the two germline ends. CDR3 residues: CASRSIRSSYEQYF. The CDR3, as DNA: TGTGCCAGCAGAAGCATACGTTCTTCCTACGAGCAGTACTTC.

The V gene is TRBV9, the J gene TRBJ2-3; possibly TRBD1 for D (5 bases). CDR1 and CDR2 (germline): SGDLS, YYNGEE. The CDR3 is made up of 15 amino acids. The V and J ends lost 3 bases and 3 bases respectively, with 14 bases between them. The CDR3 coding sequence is TGTGCCAGCAGCGGCGGACATAAGGTAACAGATACGCAGTATTTT. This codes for CASSGGHKVTDTQYF.

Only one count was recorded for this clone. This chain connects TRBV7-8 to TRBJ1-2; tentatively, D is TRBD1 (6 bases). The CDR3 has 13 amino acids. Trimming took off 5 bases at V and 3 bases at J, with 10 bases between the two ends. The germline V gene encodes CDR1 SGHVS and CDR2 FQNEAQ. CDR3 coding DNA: TGTGCCAGCAGCAAGACAGGCGACTATGGCTACACCTTC. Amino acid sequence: CASSKTGDYGYTF.

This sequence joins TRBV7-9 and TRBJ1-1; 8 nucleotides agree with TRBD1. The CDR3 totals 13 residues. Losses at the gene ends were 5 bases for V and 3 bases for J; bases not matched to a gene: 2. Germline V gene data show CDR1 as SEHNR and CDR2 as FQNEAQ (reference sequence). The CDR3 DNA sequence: TGTGCCAGCAGCATACAGGGGGACACTGAAGCTTTCTTT. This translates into CASSIQGDTEAFF.

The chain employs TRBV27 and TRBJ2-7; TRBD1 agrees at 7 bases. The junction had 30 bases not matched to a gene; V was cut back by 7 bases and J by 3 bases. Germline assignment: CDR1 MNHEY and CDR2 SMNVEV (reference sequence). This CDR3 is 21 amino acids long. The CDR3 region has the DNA TGTGCCAGCACGCCAAGGGTCCAGCACGCCAACCTGGTGCAGGGGGACTACGAGCAGTACTTC. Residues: CASTPRVQHANLVQGDYEQYF.

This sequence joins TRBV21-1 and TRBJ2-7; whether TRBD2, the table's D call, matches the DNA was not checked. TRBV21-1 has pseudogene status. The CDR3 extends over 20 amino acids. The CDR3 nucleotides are TGTGCCAGCATCAAACCTAGTAGGAGCGGGAGGGCCCTCCCATGCTACGAGCAGTACTTC. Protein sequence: CASIKPSRSGRALPCYEQYF.

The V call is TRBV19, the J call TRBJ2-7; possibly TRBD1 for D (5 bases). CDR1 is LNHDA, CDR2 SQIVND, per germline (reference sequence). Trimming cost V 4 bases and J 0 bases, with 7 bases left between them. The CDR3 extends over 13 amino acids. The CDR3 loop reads CASSTGRSYEQYF. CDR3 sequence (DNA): TGTGCCAGTAGTACAGGGCGCTCCTACGAGCAGTACTTC. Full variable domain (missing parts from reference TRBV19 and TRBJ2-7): DGGITQSPKYLFRKEGQNVTLSCEQNLNHDAMYWYRQDPGQGLRLIYYSQIVNDFQKGDIAEGYSVSREKKESFPLTVTSAQKNPTAFYLCASSTGRSYEQYFGPGTRLTVT.

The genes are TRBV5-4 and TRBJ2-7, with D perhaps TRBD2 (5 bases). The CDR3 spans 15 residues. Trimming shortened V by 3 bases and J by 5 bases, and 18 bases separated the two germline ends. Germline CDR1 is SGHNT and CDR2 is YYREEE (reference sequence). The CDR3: CASSYPDTAGHEQYF. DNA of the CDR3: TGTGCCAGCAGCTACCCTGACACGGCGGGCCACGAGCAGTACTTC.

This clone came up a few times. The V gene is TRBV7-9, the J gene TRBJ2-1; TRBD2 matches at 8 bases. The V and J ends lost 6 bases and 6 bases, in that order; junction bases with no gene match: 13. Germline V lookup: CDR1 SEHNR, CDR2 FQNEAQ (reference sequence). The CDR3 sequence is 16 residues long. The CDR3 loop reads CASRSQAGTSANEQFF. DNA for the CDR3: TGTGCCAGCAGGTCACAGGCCGGGACTAGTGCCAATGAGCAGTTCTTC.

The CDR3 here is CASRSGGGNTIYF. The CDR3 region has the DNA TGTGCCAGCAGGTCTGGAGGTGGAAACACCATATATTTT. The gene calls are TRBV27 and TRBJ1-3, with D hard to call. Germline loops: CDR1 MNHEY, CDR2 SMNVEV (reference sequence). There are 13 residues in the CDR3. Deletions cut 6 bases from V and 3 bases from J, with 9 bases between.

This CDR3 is CASSREQFF. The DNA of the CDR3 is TGTGCCAGCAGCCGTGAGCAGTTCTTC. This chain uses TRBV7-2 with TRBJ2-1; D is ambiguous. The CDR3 consists of 9 residues. CDR1 is SGHTA, CDR2 FQGNSA, per germline. V gave up 5 bases and J gave up 9 bases, with 2 bases separating them.

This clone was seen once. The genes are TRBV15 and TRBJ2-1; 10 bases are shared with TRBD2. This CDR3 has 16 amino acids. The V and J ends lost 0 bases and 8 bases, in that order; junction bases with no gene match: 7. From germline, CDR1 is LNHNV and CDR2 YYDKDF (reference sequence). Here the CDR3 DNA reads TGTGCCACCAGCAGAGATGGTCTAGCGGGAGTACATGAGCAGTTCTTC. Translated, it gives CATSRDGLAGVHEQFF.

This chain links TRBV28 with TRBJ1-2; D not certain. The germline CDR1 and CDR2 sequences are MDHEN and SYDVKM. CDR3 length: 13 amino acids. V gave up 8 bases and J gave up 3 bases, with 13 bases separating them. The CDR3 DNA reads TGTGCCAGCTCGACACCCTGGGACTATGGCTACACCTTC. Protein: CASSTPWDYGYTF.

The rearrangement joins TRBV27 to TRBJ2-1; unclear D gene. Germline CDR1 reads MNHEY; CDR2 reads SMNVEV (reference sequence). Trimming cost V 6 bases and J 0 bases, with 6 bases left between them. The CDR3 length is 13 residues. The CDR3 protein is CASSRFSYNEQFF. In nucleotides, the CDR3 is TGTGCCAGCAGCCGTTTCTCCTACAATGAGCAGTTCTTC.

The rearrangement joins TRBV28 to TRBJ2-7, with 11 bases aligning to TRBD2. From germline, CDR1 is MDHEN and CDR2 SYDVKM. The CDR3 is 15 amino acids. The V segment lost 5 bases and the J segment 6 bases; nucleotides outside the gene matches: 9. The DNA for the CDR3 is TGTGCCAGCAGTCCGATAGCGGGAGGGCCCTCCGAGCAGTACTTC. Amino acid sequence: CASSPIAGGPSEQYF.

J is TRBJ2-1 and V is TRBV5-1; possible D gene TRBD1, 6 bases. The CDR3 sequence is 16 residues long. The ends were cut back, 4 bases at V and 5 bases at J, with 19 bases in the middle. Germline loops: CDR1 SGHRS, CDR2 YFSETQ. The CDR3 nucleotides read TGCGCCAGCAGCACCCGACAGGCCATCCGCGACAATGAGCAGTTCTTC. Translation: CASSTRQAIRDNEQFF.

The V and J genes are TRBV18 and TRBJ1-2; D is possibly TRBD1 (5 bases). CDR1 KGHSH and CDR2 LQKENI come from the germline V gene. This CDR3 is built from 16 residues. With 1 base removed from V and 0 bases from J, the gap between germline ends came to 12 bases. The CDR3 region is CASSPLGDRANYGYTF. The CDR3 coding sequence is TGTGCCAGCTCACCACTGGGCGACAGAGCTAACTATGGCTACACCTTC.

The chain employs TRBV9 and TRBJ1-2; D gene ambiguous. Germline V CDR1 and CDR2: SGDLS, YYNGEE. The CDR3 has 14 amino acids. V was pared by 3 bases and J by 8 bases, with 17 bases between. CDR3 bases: TGTGCCAGCAGCGATAGGACGGAGGCTGGGGGCTACACCTTC. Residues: CASSDRTEAGGYTF.

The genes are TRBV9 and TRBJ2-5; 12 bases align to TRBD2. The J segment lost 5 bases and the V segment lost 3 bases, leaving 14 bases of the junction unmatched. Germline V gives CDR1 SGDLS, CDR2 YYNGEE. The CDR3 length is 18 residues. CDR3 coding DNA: TGTGCCAGCAGCGAGGGGGCCCTAGCGGGGGGGTCCGGTGAGACCCAGTACTTC. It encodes CASSEGALAGGSGETQYF.

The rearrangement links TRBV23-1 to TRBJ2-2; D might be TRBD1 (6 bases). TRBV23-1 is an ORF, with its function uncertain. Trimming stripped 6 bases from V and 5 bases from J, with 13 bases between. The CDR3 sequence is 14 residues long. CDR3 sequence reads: CASSLLDRTGELFF. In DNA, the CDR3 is TGCGCCAGCAGCTTACTGGACAGAACCGGGGAGCTGTTTTTT.

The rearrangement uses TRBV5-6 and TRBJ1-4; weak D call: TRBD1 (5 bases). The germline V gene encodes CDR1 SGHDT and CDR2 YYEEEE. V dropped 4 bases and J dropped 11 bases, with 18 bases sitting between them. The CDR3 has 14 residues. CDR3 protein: CASSPYGRGEKLFF. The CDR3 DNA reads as TGTGCCAGCAGCCCGTACGGGAGGGGAGAGAAACTGTTTTTT.

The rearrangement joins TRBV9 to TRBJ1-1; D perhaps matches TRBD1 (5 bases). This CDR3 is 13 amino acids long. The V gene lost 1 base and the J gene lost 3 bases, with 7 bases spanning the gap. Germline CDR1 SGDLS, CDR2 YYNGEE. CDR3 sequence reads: CASSVSRDTEAFF. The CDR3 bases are TGTGCCAGCAGCGTATCCAGGGACACTGAAGCTTTCTTT. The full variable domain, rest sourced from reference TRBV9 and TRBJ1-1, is DSGVTQTPKHLITATGQRVTLRCSPRSGDLSVYWYQQSLDQGLQFLIQYYNGEERAKGNILERFSAQQFPDLHSELNLSSLELGDSALYFCASSVSRDTEAFFGQGTRLTVV.

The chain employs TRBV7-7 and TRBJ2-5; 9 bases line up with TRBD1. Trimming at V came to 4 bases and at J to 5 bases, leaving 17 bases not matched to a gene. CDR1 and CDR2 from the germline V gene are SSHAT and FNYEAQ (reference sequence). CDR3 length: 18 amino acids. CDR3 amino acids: CASSSPTGGIGRAETQYF. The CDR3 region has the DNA TGTGCCAGCAGCTCCCCGACAGGGGGAATAGGAAGAGCGGAGACCCAGTACTTC.